These T cell receptor beta chains were read from a single sample in a study of blood T cell repertoires in COVID-19. Using immunoSEQ multiplex PCR, the repertoire was profiled, and TCRdb retains in-frame clones only, with some absent. The top ten hold roughly 2% of the sample, which has fewer than 45,000 clones, about 80% seen once. The sample comprised peripheral blood. The receptors here all came from a man aged 55 to 70 with active COVID-19. CDR3s include the opening cysteine and the closing phenylalanine or tryptophan. The D gene is left open where the match is weak. Expanded clones are given a class, and other clones once, few, many or no size at all.

V	J	size	D	CDR3	DNA
TRBV28	TRBJ2-3	-	TRBD2	CASSPGTSGTDTQYF	TGTGCCAGCAGCCCCGGGACTAGCGGCACAGATACGCAGTATTTT
TRBV29-1	TRBJ1-1	once	-	CSVSGHRTEAFF	TGCAGCGTTTCGGGACACCGAACTGAAGCTTTCTTT
TRBV19	TRBJ1-4	-	-	CASSTPGPAGEKLFF	TGTGCCAGTAGTACCCCGGGCCCGGCGGGCGAAAAACTGTTTTTT
TRBV3-1/TRBV3-2	TRBJ2-4	few	-	CASSRDRNIQYF	TGTGCCAGCAGCCGTGATCGGAACATTCAGTACTTC
TRBV5-4	TRBJ1-2	-	TRBD1	CASSSTGGPYGYTF	TGTGCCAGCAGTTCGACAGGGGGCCCCTATGGCTACACCTTC
TRBV7-9	TRBJ1-1	-	-	CASSRGNTEAFF	TGTGCCAGCAGCCGCGGGAACACTGAAGCTTTCTTT
TRBV7-2	TRBJ2-3	-	-	CASSPPPGGDTQYF	TGTGCCAGCAGCCCACCCCCCGGGGGAGATACGCAGTATTTT
TRBV28	TRBJ2-3	-	TRBD2	CASSAEAAGGPQYF	TGTGCCAGCAGTGCCGAGGCTGCGGGAGGGCCGCAGTATTTT
TRBV3-1/TRBV3-2	TRBJ1-6	-	TRBD1	CASSHRMTGQDSPLHF	TGTGCCAGCAGCCATCGAATGACAGGGCAGGATTCACCCCTCCACTTT
TRBV6-6	TRBJ2-7	-	TRBD1	CASSTGQGTYEQYF	TGTGCCAGCAGTACCGGACAGGGGACGTACGAGCAGTACTTC
TRBV4-3	TRBJ2-1	once	TRBD2	CASSQVAGEYNEQFF	TGCGCCAGCAGCCAAGTAGCGGGAGAATACAATGAGCAGTTCTTC
TRBV20-1	TRBJ1-1	-	-	CSATGGREAFF	TGCAGTGCTACCGGGGGGAGGGAAGCTTTCTTT
TRBV25-1	TRBJ2-1	-	TRBD2	CASSPRSGSRDGEQFF	TGTGCCAGCAGTCCACGAAGCGGGAGTAGAGATGGTGAGCAGTTCTTC
TRBV7-9	TRBJ2-1	few	TRBD2	CASTREIAGEQFF	TGTGCCAGCACCCGAGAAATAGCGGGTGAGCAGTTCTTC
TRBV10-3	TRBJ1-2	-	TRBD1	CAISWTGGNYGYTF	TGTGCCATCAGCTGGACAGGGGGGAACTATGGCTACACCTTC
TRBV6-4	TRBJ2-3	-	TRBD2	CASSDSSGGADTQYF	TGTGCCAGCAGTGACTCTAGCGGGGGGGCAGATACGCAGTATTTT
TRBV5-8	TRBJ2-2	-	-	CASSLVGGQRSTGELFF	TGTGCCAGCAGCTTGGTCGGGGGACAGCGCAGTACCGGGGAGCTGTTTTTT
TRBV28	TRBJ1-2	once	TRBD1	CASSSGQGPYGYTF	TGTGCCAGCAGTTCGGGACAGGGACCCTATGGCTACACCTTC
TRBV12-3/TRBV12-4	TRBJ1-1	-	TRBD1	CASSPGQGGGAFF	TGTGCCAGCAGTCCAGGACAGGGGGGGGGAGCTTTCTTT
TRBV3-1/TRBV3-2	TRBJ1-2	-	-	CASSQTADGYTF	TGTGCCAGCAGCCAAACAGCCGATGGCTACACCTTC
TRBV5-1	TRBJ2-6	-	-	CASSLTAGANVLTF	TGCGCCAGCAGCTTGACAGCTGGGGCCAACGTCCTGACTTTC